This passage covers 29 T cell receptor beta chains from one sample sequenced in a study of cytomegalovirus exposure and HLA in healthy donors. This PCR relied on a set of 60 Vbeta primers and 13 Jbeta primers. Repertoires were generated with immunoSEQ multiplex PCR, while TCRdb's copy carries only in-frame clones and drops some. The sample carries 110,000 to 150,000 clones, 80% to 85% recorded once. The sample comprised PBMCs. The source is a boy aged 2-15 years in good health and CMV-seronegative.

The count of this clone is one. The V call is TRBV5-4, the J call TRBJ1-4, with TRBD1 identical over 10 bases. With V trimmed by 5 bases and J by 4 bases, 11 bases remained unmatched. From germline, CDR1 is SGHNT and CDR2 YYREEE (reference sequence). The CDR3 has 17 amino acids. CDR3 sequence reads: CASRSAGTGAFNEKLFF. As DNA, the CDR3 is TGTGCCAGCAGGTCTGCCGGGACAGGGGCTTTTAATGAAAAACTGTTTTTT. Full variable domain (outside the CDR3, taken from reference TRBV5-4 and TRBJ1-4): ETGVTQSPTHLIKTRGQQVTLRCSSQSGHNTVSWYQQALGQGPQFIFQYYREEENGRGNFPPRFSGLQFPNYSSELNVNALELDDSALYLCASRSAGTGAFNEKLFFGSGTQLSVL.

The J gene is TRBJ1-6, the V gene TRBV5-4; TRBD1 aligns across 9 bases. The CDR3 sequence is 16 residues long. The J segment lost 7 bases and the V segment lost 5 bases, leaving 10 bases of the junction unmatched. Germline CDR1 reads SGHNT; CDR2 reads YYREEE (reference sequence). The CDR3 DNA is TGTGCCAGCAGTTTTCTAAGGGGACAGGGAAATTCACCCCTCCACTTT. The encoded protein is CASSFLRGQGNSPLHF.

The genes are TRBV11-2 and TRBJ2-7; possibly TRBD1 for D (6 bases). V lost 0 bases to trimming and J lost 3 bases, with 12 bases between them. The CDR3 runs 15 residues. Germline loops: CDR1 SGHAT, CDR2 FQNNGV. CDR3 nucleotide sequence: TGTGCCAGCAGCTTAGATGGTCGGACAGACTACGAGCAGTACTTC. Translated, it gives CASSLDGRTDYEQYF.

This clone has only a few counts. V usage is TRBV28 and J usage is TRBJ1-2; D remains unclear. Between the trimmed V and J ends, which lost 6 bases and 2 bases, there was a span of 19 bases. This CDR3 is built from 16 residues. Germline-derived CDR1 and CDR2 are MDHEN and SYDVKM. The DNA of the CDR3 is TGTGCCAGCAGCTCGGGAATTTGGGCGCAAAACTATGGCTACACCTTC. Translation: CASSSGIWAQNYGYTF.

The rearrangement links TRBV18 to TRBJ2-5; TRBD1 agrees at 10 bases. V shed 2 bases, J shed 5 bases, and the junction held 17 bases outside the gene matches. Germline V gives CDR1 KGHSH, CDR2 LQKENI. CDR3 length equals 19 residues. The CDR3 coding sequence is TGTGCCAGCTCACCATTTACCTGGGACAGGGGTTGGTCTCTCGAGACCCAGTACTTC. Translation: CASSPFTWDRGWSLETQYF.

The CDR3 region is CASSLDRVNEQYF. In nucleotides, the CDR3 is TGTGCCAGCAGCTTGGACAGGGTAAACGAGCAGTACTTC. The rearrangement uses TRBV5-6 and TRBJ2-7; a possible D gene is TRBD1 (6 bases). CDR1 is SGHDT and CDR2 is YYEEEE in the germline V gene. V shed 0 bases and J shed 5 bases, with 9 bases lying between them. CDR3 length: 13 amino acids.

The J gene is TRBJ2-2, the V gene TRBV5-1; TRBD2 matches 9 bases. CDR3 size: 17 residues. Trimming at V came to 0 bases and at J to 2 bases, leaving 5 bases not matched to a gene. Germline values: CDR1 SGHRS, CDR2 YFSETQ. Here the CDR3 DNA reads TGCGCCAGCAGCTTGGGGGCTAGCGGGATAAACACCGGGGAGCTGTTTTTT. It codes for CASSLGASGINTGELFF.

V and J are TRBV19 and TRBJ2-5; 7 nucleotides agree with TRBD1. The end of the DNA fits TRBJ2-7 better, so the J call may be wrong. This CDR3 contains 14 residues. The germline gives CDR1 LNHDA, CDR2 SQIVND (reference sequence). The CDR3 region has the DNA TGTGCCAGTAGTACGACAGGGCGTTTTTACGAGCAGTACTTC. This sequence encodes CASSTTGRFYEQYF.

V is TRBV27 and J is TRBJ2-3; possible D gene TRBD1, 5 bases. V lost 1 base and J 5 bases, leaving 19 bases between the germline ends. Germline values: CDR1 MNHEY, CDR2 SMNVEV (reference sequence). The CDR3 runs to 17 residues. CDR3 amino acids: CASSLLAGPPLGDTQYF. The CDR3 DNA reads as TGTGCCAGCAGTTTATTAGCAGGGCCGCCGCTTGGAGATACGCAGTATTTT.

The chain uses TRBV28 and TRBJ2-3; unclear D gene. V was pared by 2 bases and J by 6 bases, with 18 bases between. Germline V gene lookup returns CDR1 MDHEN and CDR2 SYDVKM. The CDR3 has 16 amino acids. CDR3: CASSLEPLLGSDTQYF. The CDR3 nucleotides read TGTGCCAGCAGTTTAGAGCCTCTACTGGGCTCCGATACGCAGTATTTT.

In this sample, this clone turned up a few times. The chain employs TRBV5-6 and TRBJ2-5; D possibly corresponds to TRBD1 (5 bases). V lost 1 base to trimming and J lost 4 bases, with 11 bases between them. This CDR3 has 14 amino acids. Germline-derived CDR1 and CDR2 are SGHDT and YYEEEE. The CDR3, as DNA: TGTGCCAGCAGCTTGACGGCAGGGTCAGAGACCCAGTACTTC. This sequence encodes CASSLTAGSETQYF.

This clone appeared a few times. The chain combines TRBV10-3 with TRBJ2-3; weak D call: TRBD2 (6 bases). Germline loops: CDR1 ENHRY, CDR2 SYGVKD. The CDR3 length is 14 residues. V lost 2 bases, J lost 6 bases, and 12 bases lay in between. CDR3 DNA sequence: TGTGCCATCAGTGAGAGCGGGCGGAGGGATACGCAGTATTTT. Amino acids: CAISESGRRDTQYF.

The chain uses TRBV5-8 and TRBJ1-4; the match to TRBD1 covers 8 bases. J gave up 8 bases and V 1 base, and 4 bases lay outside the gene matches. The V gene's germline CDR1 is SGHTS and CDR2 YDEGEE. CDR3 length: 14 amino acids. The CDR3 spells CASSLYRGEEKLFF. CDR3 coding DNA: TGTGCCAGCAGCTTGTACAGGGGGGAGGAAAAACTGTTTTTT.

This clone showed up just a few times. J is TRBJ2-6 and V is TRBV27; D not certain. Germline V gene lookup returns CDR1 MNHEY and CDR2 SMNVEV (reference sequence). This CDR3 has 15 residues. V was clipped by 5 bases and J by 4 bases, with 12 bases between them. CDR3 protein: CASSHMPLGANVLTF. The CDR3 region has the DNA TGTGCCAGCAGTCACATGCCGCTCGGGGCCAACGTCCTGACTTTC.

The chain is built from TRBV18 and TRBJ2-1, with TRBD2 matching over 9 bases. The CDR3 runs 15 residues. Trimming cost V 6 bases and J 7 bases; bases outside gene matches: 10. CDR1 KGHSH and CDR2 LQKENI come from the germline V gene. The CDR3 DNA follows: TGTGCCAGCTCTTCCGGGACTAGCTTTCAAAATGAGCAGTTCTTC. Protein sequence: CASSSGTSFQNEQFF.

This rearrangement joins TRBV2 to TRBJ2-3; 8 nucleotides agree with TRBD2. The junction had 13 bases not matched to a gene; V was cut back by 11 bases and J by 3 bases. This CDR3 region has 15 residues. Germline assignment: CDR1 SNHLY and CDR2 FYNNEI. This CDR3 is CAPSGSRRKTDTQYF. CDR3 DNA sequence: TGTGCCCCAAGCGGGAGTAGGAGGAAAACAGATACGCAGTATTTT. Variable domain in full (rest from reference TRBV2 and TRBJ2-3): EPEVTQTPSHQVTQMGQEVILRCVPISNHLYFYWYRQILGQKVEFLVSFYNNEISEKSEIFDDQFSVERPDGSNFTLKIRSTKLEDSAMYFCAPSGSRRKTDTQYFGPGTRLTVL.

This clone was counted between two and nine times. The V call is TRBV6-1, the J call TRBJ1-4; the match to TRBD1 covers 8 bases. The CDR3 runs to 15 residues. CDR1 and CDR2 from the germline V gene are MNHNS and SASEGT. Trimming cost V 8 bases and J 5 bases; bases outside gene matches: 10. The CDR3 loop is CASVEDRGANEKLFF. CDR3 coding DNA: TGTGCCAGCGTAGAAGACAGGGGAGCGAATGAAAAACTGTTTTTT.

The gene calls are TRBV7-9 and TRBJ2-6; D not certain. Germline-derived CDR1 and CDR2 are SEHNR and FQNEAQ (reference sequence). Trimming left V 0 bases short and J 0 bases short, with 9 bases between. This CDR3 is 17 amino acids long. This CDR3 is CASSLARTVSGANVLTF. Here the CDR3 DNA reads TGTGCCAGCAGCTTAGCCCGTACAGTCTCTGGGGCCAACGTCCTGACTTTC.

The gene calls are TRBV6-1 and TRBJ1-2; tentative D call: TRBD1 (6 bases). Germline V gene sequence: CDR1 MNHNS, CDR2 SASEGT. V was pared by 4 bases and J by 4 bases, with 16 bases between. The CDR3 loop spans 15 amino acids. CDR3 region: CASSVWPGDSYGYTF. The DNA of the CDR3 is TGTGCCAGCAGTGTTTGGCCAGGGGATAGCTATGGCTACACCTTC.

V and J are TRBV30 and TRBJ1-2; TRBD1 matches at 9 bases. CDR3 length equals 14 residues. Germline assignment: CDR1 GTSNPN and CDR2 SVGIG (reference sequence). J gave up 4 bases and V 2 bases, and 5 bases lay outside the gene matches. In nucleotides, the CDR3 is TGTGCCTGGAGTTCTCTACAGGGGGCCTATGGCTACACCTTC. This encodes CAWSSLQGAYGYTF.

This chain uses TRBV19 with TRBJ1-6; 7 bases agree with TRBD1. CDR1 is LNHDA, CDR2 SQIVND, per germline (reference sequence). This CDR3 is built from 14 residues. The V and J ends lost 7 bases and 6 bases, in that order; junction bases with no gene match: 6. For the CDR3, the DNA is TGTGCCAGTACCAGTTGGGACAGTAATTCACCCCTCCACTTT. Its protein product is CASTSWDSNSPLHF.

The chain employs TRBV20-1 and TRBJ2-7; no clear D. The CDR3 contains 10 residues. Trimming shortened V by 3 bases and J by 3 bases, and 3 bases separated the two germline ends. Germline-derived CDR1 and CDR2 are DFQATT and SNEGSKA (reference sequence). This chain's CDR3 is CSASVYEQYF. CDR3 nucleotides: TGCAGTGCTAGCGTCTACGAGCAGTACTTC.

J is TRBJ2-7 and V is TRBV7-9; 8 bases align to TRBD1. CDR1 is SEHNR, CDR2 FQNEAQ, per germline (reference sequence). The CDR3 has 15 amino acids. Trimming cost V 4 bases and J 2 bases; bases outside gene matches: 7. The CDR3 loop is CASSSRDRRPYEQYF. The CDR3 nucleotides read TGTGCCAGCAGCTCCCGGGACAGGAGGCCCTACGAGCAGTACTTC.

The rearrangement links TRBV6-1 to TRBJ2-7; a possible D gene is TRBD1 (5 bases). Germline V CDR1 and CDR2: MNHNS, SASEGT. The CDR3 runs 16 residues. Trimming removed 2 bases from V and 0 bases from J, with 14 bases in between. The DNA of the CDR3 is TGTGCCAGCAGTGAATCCACAGGTCCCTACTCCTACGAGCAGTACTTC. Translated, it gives CASSESTGPYSYEQYF.

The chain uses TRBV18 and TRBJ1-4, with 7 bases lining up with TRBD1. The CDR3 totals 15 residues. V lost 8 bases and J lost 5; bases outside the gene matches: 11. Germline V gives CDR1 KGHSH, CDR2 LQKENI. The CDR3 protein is CASATRDSQNEKLFF. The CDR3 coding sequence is TGTGCCAGCGCGACGCGGGACAGCCAAAATGAAAAACTGTTTTTT.

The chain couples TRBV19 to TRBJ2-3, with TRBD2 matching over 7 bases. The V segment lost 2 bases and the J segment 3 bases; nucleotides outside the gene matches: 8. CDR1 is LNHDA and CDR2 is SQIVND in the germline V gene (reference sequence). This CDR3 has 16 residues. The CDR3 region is CASSIPRGSGTDTQYF. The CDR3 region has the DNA TGTGCCAGTAGTATACCTCGCGGGAGTGGGACAGATACGCAGTATTTT.

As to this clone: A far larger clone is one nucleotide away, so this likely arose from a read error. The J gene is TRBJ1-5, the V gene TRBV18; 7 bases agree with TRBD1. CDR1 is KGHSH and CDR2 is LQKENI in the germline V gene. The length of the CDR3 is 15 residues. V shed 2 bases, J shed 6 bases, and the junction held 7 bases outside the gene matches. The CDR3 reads CASSPTTGRPQPQHF. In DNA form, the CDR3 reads TGTGCCAGCTCACCAACGACAGGGAGGCCTCAGCCCCAGCATTTT.

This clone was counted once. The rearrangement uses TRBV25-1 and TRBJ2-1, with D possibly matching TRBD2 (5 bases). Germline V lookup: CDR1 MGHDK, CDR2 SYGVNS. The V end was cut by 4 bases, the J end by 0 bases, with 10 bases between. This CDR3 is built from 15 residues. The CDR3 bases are TGTGCCAGCAGTGCTCCCCGGGGCTCCTACAATGAGCAGTTCTTC. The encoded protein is CASSAPRGSYNEQFF.

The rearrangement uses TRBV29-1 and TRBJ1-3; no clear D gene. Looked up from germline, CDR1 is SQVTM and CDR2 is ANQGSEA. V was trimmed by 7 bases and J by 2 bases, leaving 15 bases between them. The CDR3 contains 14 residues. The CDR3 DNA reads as TGCAGCGCTGCGGGTGGAGGAGCTGGAAACACCATATATTTT. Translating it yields CSAAGGGAGNTIYF.